The T cell receptor beta chain described here comes from a study of metastatic and nonmetastatic thyroid tumors. In the study overall: Repertoires from malignant and benign thyroid patients were compared across blood and tumor or nodule tissue. Study-wide points: Reports indicated that malignant thyroid tumors showed significantly higher TCR beta diversity than benign nodules did, in blood and tumor.

In the authors' workflow: Clinicopathological groups supplied CDR3 differences that were used to build a distant-metastasis classifier for papillary thyroid cancer. TCRdb re-called the PCR reads via MiXCR. The V and J calls here are based on TCRdb, not the publication. The sample includes over 25,000 clones, roughly 14% seen only once; the top ten take approximately 14%. The V and J ends lost 1 base and 2 bases respectively, with 14 bases between them. Germline V CDR1 and CDR2: SGDLS, YYNGEE. The CDR3 is made up of 16 amino acids. Every patient was untreated before thyroid surgery. This clone was counted many times. Its antigen is not known.

The chain is built from TRBV9 and TRBJ2-3; D possibly corresponds to TRBD2 (6 bases). Sample: blood. The receptor's source is a male donor with papillary thyroid cancer or a benign thyroid nodule (not recorded which). Some clones in this sample may be carry-over from other donors' samples. The CDR3: CASSVTSGLYTDTQYF. DNA of the CDR3: TGTGCCAGCAGCGTAACAAGCGGGCTTTACACAGATACGCAGTATTTT. Combining the CDR3 with reference TRBV9 and TRBJ2-3 gives the whole variable domain DSGVTQTPKHLITATGQRVTLRCSPRSGDLSVYWYQQSLDQGLQFLIQYYNGEERAKGNILERFSAQQFPDLHSELNLSSLELGDSALYFCASSVTSGLYTDTQYFGPGTRLTVL.